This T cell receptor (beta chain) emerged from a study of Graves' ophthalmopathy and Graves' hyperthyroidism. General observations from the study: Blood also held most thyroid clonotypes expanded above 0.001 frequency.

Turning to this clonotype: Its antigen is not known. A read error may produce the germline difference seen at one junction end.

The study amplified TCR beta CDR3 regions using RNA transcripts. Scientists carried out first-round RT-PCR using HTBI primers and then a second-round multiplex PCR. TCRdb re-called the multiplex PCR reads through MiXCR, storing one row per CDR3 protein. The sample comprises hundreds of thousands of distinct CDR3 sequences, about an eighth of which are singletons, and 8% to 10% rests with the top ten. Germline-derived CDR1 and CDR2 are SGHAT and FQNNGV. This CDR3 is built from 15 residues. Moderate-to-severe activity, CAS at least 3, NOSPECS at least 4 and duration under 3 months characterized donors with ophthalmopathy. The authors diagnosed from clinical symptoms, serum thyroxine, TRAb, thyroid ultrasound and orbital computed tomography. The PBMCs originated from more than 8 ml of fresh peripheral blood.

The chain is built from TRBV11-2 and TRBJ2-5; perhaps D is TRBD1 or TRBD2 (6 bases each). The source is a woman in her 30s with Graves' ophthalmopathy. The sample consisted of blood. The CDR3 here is CASSLSLGGLETPYF. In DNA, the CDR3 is TGTGCCAGCAGCTTATCGCTCGGGGGCCTAGAGACCCCGTACTTC.